A single sample is the source of the 28 T cell receptor beta chains below, sequenced in a study of T cell repertoires in cytomegalovirus infection. TCRdb re-called the reads with MiXCR, one entry per CDR3 protein. The sample has hundreds of thousands of distinct CDR3 sequences, approximately 34% seen once. Sequencing input: PBMCs. All receptors come from a human donor in good health (CMV status not recorded). Some clones in this sample may be carry-over from other donors' samples.

V gene TRBV4-1 combines with J gene TRBJ2-1; D perhaps matches TRBD2 (6 bases). CDR3 size: 15 residues. From germline, CDR1 is MGHRA and CDR2 YSYEKL. V lost 0 bases and J 4 bases, leaving 10 bases between the germline ends. CDR3 amino acids: CASSQDWTTYNEQFF. CDR3 nucleotides: TGCGCCAGCAGCCAAGATTGGACTACTTACAATGAGCAGTTCTTC.

This clonotype was recorded at least ten times. V is TRBV28 and J is TRBJ1-3; no clear D gene. The CDR3 totals 11 residues. The V gene's germline CDR1 is MDHEN and CDR2 SYDVKM. V was pared by 0 bases and J by 8 bases, with 2 bases between. CDR3 sequence reads: CASSLWHTIYF. The CDR3 nucleotides read TGTGCCAGCAGTTTATGGCACACCATATATTTT.

This clonotype was seen ten or more times. The chain combines TRBV7-2 with TRBJ2-6, with D tentatively TRBD2 (5 bases). This CDR3 has 15 residues. V lost 5 bases to trimming and J lost 2 bases, with 10 bases between them. Germline lookup yields CDR1 SGHTA and CDR2 FQGNSA. CDR3 sequence: CASSQWGAGANVLTF. In DNA, the CDR3 is TGTGCCAGCAGCCAATGGGGAGCTGGGGCCAACGTCCTGACTTTC.

This clonotype was counted between two and nine times. This chain links TRBV11-1 with TRBJ2-1; unclear D gene. V lost 2 bases and J 3 bases, leaving 8 bases between the germline ends. The CDR3 is made up of 14 amino acids. Germline-derived CDR1 and CDR2 are SGHAT and FQDESV (reference sequence). The CDR3 nucleotides are TGTGCCAGCAGCTTATTACTCGACTACAATGAGCAGTTCTTC. Translation gives CASSLLLDYNEQFF.

With respect to this clonotype: Mismatch with germline at one junction end may stem from a read error. The V and J genes are TRBV19 and TRBJ2-2, with 7 bases fitting TRBD2. The CDR3 consists of 15 residues. CDR1 LNHDA and CDR2 SQIVND come from the germline V gene (reference sequence). In DNA, the CDR3 is TGTGACAGTAGCCTCTTTCGGGGGGAGCCCGGGGAGCTGTTTTTT. Protein sequence: CDSSLFRGEPGELFF.

The CDR3 reads CASSLWPSYGYTF. In nucleotides, the CDR3 is TGTGCCAGCAGTTTATGGCCCAGCTATGGCTACACCTTC. The chain uses TRBV27 and TRBJ1-2; D is uncertain. The CDR3 totals 13 residues. Deletions cut 1 base from V and 4 bases from J, with 7 bases between. Germline values: CDR1 MNHEY, CDR2 SMNVEV (reference sequence).

The V and J genes are TRBV5-1 and TRBJ2-3; D not certain. CDR3 length: 16 residues. The V and J ends lost 1 base and 0 bases respectively, with 12 bases between them. Germline loops: CDR1 SGHRS, CDR2 YFSETQ. The CDR3 spells CASSLRGGSSTDTQYF. In DNA, the CDR3 is TGCGCCAGCAGCTTGAGAGGTGGCTCTAGCACAGATACGCAGTATTTT.

This chain uses TRBV5-1 with TRBJ2-1, with 12 bases identical to TRBD2. With 4 bases clipped from V and 7 bases from J, the junction kept 6 bases outside the gene matches. The CDR3 spans 15 residues. CDR1 SGHRS and CDR2 YFSETQ come from the germline V gene. CDR3 nucleotide sequence: TGCGCCAGCAGCACCGGACTAGCGGGAAAAAATGAGCAGTTCTTC. Its protein is CASSTGLAGKNEQFF.

A few counts support this clonotype. CDR3 DNA sequence: TGTGCCAGCAGTTGTCTCATTAGGGACCGGCCCCAGCATTTT. It translates to CASSCLIRDRPQHF. This chain joins TRBV27 and TRBJ1-5; D possibly corresponds to TRBD1 (5 bases). The length of the CDR3 is 14 residues. V lost 4 bases and J lost 9, with 16 bases in between. Germline V gene data show CDR1 as MNHEY and CDR2 as SMNVEV (reference sequence).

The chain employs TRBV3-1 and TRBJ1-4, with TRBD1 matching 11 bases. The CDR3 sequence is 16 residues long. Germline V CDR1 and CDR2: LGHDT, YNNKEL (reference sequence). V gave up 4 bases and J gave up 2 bases; unmatched junction bases: 3. The CDR3 loop reads CASSPGDRGTNEKLFF. As DNA, the CDR3 is TGTGCCAGCAGCCCAGGGGACAGGGGGACTAATGAAAAACTGTTTTTT.

The table lists this clonotype with a few counts. The V call is TRBV10-2, the J call TRBJ1-4; D perhaps matches TRBD1 (5 bases). This CDR3 is 16 amino acids long. Trimming took 0 bases from V and 8 from J, leaving 16 bases between them. Germline loops: CDR1 WSHSY, CDR2 SAAADI. CDR3 amino acids: CASSESSGTYLEKLFF. The DNA of the CDR3 is TGCGCCAGCAGTGAGTCGTCAGGGACTTACTTAGAAAAACTGTTTTTT.

This CDR3 reads CASRASAGTALYGYTF. Here the CDR3 DNA reads TGTGCCAGTAGGGCGTCCGCCGGGACAGCTCTCTATGGCTACACCTTC. V and J are TRBV19 and TRBJ1-2; TRBD1 matches at 7 bases. Losses at the gene ends were 6 bases for V and 4 bases for J; bases not matched to a gene: 14. The V gene's germline CDR1 is LNHDA and CDR2 SQIVND (reference sequence). This CDR3 is built from 16 residues.

This clonotype was detected a few times. The chain links TRBV28 to TRBJ2-7; 13 bases are shared with TRBD2. Germline trimming cut 9 bases from V and 8 bases from J; bases unmatched to any gene: 7. The CDR3 runs to 13 residues. The germline CDR1 and CDR2 sequences are MDHEN and SYDVKM. The CDR3 nucleotides read TGTGCCAGGATACTAGCGGGAGGGCCAAAGCAGTACTTC. It specifies CARILAGGPKQYF.

In its sample, this clonotype was seen a few times. The chain couples TRBV7-9 to TRBJ2-1; a weak D match, TRBD1 (5 bases). This CDR3 spans 15 amino acids. Germline assignment: CDR1 SEHNR and CDR2 FQNEAQ (reference sequence). V gave up 5 bases and J gave up 5 bases, with 16 bases separating them. CDR3 coding DNA: TGTGCCAGCAGCCCGAGAAGGGGTACACACAATGAGCAGTTCTTC. Translated: CASSPRRGTHNEQFF.

CDR3 in amino acids: CASSNPGLRTGELFF. The CDR3 coding sequence is TGTGCCAGTAGTAATCCGGGACTTAGGACCGGGGAGCTGTTTTTT. The chain has TRBV19 and TRBJ2-2; TRBD2 is a possible D gene (6 bases). Germline-derived CDR1 and CDR2 are LNHDA and SQIVND (reference sequence). Trimming left V 4 bases short and J 5 bases short, with 14 bases between. The length of the CDR3 is 15 residues.

The table lists this clonotype with a few counts. The V and J genes are TRBV11-3 and TRBJ2-3; the D gene is possibly TRBD2 (5 bases). The CDR3 sequence is 16 residues long. Trimming took off 5 bases at V and 4 bases at J, with 19 bases between the two ends. CDR1 is SGHNT and CDR2 is YENEEA in the germline V gene. The CDR3 reads CASSPGLPFAPDTQYF. The CDR3 DNA sequence: TGTGCCAGCAGCCCAGGACTCCCCTTTGCCCCAGATACGCAGTATTTT. Full variable domain (rest looked up from reference TRBV11-3 and TRBJ2-3): EAGVVQSPRYKIIEKKQPVAFWCNPISGHNTLYWYLQNLGQGPELLIRYENEEAVDDSQLPKDRFSAERLKGVDSTLKIQPAELGDSAVYLCASSPGLPFAPDTQYFGPGTRLTVL.

This chain links TRBV5-1 with TRBJ2-1, with D tentatively TRBD2 (7 bases). The CDR3 extends over 15 amino acids. The V gene's germline CDR1 is SGHRS and CDR2 YFSETQ. Trimming left V 4 bases short and J 7 bases short, with 18 bases between. The CDR3 reads CASSKENGGHNEQFF. The CDR3, as DNA: TGCGCCAGCAGCAAAGAAAACGGGGGGCATAATGAGCAGTTCTTC.

This clonotype showed up just a few times. The chain combines TRBV12-3 or TRBV12-4 with TRBJ2-7; a weak D match, TRBD1 (7 bases). The germline V and J ends were trimmed by 6 bases and 6 bases, with 24 bases remaining between them. The length of the CDR3 is 16 residues. This CDR3 reads CASRRRTTQNRGEQYF. In DNA, the CDR3 is TGTGCCAGCAGGAGAAGGACTACCCAAAACAGGGGCGAGCAGTACTTC.

V gene TRBV27 combines with J gene TRBJ2-1; 12 bases match TRBD2. The CDR3 totals 15 residues. From germline, CDR1 is MNHEY and CDR2 SMNVEV (reference sequence). Trimming cost V 5 bases and J 6 bases; bases outside gene matches: 5. The CDR3 coding sequence is TGTGCCAGCAGTCAGACTAGCGGGAGTTTCAATGAGCAGTTCTTC. It translates to CASSQTSGSFNEQFF.

This clonotype was seen at least ten times. This sequence joins TRBV7-3 and TRBJ1-1, with 8 nucleotides matching TRBD1. V dropped 0 bases and J dropped 2; count of bases not matched to a gene: 5. Germline V lookup: CDR1 SGHTA, CDR2 FQGTGA. The CDR3 sequence is 16 residues long. DNA for the CDR3: TGTGCCAGCAGCTTAACGCGTCCAGGGGGCAACACTGAAGCTTTCTTT. Amino acids: CASSLTRPGGNTEAFF.

Worth noting for this clonotype: A much bigger clone sits one base away, suggesting this may be a read error. The chain carries TRBV7-2 and TRBJ2-2; 7 bases map to TRBD2. CDR1 and CDR2 (germline): SGHTA, FQGNSA. This CDR3 contains 16 residues. V lost 5 bases and J lost 8; bases outside the gene matches: 14. CDR3 region: CASSRGLEGGAGELFF. CDR3 DNA: TGTGCCAGCAGCCGAGGACTAGAGGGAGGGGCTGGGGAGCTGTTTTTT.

This clonotype was counted only a few times. The rearrangement uses TRBV6-1 and TRBJ2-1; no definite D call. Germline CDR1 reads MNHNS; CDR2 reads SASEGT. V lost 7 bases and J 0 bases, leaving 10 bases between the germline ends. This CDR3 has 14 amino acids. The CDR3 region is CASTPGDSYNEQFF. The CDR3 nucleotides read TGTGCCAGCACCCCCGGCGACTCCTACAATGAGCAGTTCTTC.

Remarks on this clonotype: No conserved phenylalanine or tryptophan ends this CDR3, so it is likely a read error. V is TRBV25-1 and J is TRBJ2-7; D call uncertain. V was shortened by 1 base and J by 5 bases, with 9 bases between the two germline ends. CDR1 is MGHDK, CDR2 SYGVNS, per germline. CDR3 length equals 13 residues. The CDR3 reads CASSELSRDEQYL. Here the CDR3 DNA reads TGTGCCAGCAGTGAATTGAGCCGGGACGAGCAGTACTTA.

The J gene is TRBJ1-1, the V gene TRBV19; D gene uncertain. The V gene lost 2 bases and the J gene lost 3 bases, with 7 bases spanning the gap. The CDR3 contains 13 residues. Germline V gene sequence: CDR1 LNHDA, CDR2 SQIVND (reference sequence). CDR3 DNA sequence: TGTGCCAGTAGTATACGGGAGTACACTGAAGCTTTCTTT. It specifies CASSIREYTEAFF.

This clonotype turned up a few times. J is TRBJ1-4 and V is TRBV25-1, with 7 positions matching TRBD1. CDR3 length equals 15 residues. Germline CDR1 and CDR2: MGHDK and SYGVNS. With V trimmed by 3 bases and J by 2 bases, 3 bases remained unmatched. In DNA, the CDR3 is TGTGCCAGCAGTGAGCGACAGGGCACTAATGAAAAACTGTTTTTT. Protein: CASSERQGTNEKLFF.

This clonotype turned up a few times. The chain combines TRBV7-3 with TRBJ1-1, with 10 bases matching TRBD1. Trimming removed 0 bases from V and 7 bases from J; junction bases left unmatched: 11. This CDR3 contains 17 residues. Germline loops: CDR1 SGHTA, CDR2 FQGTGA. CDR3 in amino acids: CASSLTLVGQGEGEAFF. CDR3 bases: TGTGCCAGCAGCTTAACCTTAGTTGGACAGGGGGAAGGTGAAGCTTTCTTT.

With regard to this clonotype: Just one base apart from a much larger clone, this may be a read error. The gene calls are TRBV7-3 and TRBJ2-1; TRBD2 agrees at 10 bases. Unmatched junction bases numbered 1, after V lost 0 bases and J lost 5 bases. This CDR3 comprises 15 residues. The germline CDR1 and CDR2 sequences are SGHTA and FQGTGA. The CDR3 DNA reads as TGTGCCAGCAGCTTAACGGGACTAGCGAACAATGAGCAGTTCTTC. Protein: CASSLTGLANNEQFF.

V is TRBV4-2 and J is TRBJ1-1, with TRBD1 as a possible D gene (6 bases). V lost 7 bases and J 4 bases, leaving 16 bases between the germline ends. Germline V gene data show CDR1 as LGHNA and CDR2 as YNFKEQ. This CDR3 has 14 residues. The CDR3 region is CASNQFPGATEAFF. The DNA for the CDR3 is TGTGCCAGCAATCAGTTTCCGGGGGCCACTGAAGCTTTCTTT.